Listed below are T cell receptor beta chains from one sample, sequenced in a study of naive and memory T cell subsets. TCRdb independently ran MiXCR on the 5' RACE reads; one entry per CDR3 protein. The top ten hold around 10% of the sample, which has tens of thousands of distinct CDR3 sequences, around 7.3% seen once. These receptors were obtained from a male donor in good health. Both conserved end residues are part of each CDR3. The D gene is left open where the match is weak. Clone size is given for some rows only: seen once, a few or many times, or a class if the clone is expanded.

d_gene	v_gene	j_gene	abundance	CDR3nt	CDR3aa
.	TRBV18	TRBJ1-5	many	TGTGCCAGCTCTTCGGGGGAGGATCAGCCCCAGCATTTT	CASSSGEDQPQHF
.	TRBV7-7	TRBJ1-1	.	TGTGCCAGCAGCGCTTATCCCCCGTCCTCAATGAACACTGAAGCTTTCTTT	CASSAYPPSSMNTEAFF
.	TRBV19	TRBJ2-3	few	TGTGCCAGTAGTGGAACTAGGTCTACAGATACGCAGTATTTT	CASSGTRSTDTQYF
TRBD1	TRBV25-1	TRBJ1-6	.	TGTGCCAGCAGTACTGCCGGGACAGGTGGATCACCCCTCCACTTT	CASSTAGTGGSPLHF
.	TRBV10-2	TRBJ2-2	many	TGCGCCAGCAGTGATGAGACCCTGTCCGGGGAGCTGTTTTTT	CASSDETLSGELFF
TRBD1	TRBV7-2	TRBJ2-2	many	TGTGCCAGCAGCCGACCTGACAGGGGGCGCGCCGGGGAGCTGTTTTTT	CASSRPDRGRAGELFF
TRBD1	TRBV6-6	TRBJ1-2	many	TGTGCCAGCAGTCCCGGGACAGGGGATCGTGGCTACACCTTC	CASSPGTGDRGYTF
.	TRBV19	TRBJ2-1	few	TGTGCCAGTAGTTGGGGTCTTGGGAGCTCCTACAATGAGCAGTTCTTC	CASSWGLGSSYNEQFF
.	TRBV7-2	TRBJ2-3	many	TGTGCCAGCAGCGCGAGCACAGATACGCAGTATTTT	CASSASTDTQYF
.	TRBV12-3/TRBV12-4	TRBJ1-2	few	TGTGCCAGCACCATGGGACAATTAGCTAACTATGGCTACACCTTC	CASTMGQLANYGYTF
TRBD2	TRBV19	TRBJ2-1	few	TGTGCCAGTAGTATAGGGCCTAGCGGGGTGTTAGGGTACAATGAGCAGTTCTTC	CASSIGPSGVLGYNEQFF
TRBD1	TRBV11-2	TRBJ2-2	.	TGTGCCAGCAGCTTAGCAGGCCCGTGGGACAGGGGTGCCGGGGAGCTGTTTTTT	CASSLAGPWDRGAGELFF
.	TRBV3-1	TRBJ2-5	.	TGTGCCAGCAGCCAACCCCTAGCTGAAGCGCCGGGAAGGACCCAGTACTTC	CASSQPLAEAPGRTQYF
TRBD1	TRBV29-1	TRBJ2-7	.	TGCAGCGGAGGCACCGGGACAGGTAACGAGCAGTACTTC	CSGGTGTGNEQYF
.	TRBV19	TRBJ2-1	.	TGTGCCAGTAGTATAAGGGACGGCGCCCCCAATGAGCAGTTCTTC	CASSIRDGAPNEQFF
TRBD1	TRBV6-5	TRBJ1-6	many	TGTGCCAGCACCCAAAGTACAGGGGGCAGTTCACCCCTCCACTTT	CASTQSTGGSSPLHF
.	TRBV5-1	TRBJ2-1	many	TGCGCCAGCAGCTTGGAGGAAGGGTACAATGAGCAGTTCTTC	CASSLEEGYNEQFF
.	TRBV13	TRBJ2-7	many	TGTGCCAGCAGCTTCACCGCTGGTAGCTCCTACGAGCAGTACTTC	CASSFTAGSSYEQYF
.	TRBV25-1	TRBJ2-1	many	TGTGCCAGCAGTGAATTAACAGTCTGGAATGAGCAGTTCTTC	CASSELTVWNEQFF
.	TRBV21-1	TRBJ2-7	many	TGTGCCAGCAGCAGACGGACGGCCGGGAACTACGAGCAGTACTTC	CASSRRTAGNYEQYF
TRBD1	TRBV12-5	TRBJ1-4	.	TGTGCTAGTGGTTTGGGCGACAGGGGTGAAAAACTGTTTTTT	CASGLGDRGEKLFF
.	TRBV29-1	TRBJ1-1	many	TGCAGCGTTGTTAGCTATATGAACACTGAAGCTTTCTTT	CSVVSYMNTEAFF
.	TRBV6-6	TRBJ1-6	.	TGTGCCAGCAGTTACGAGAGGTTTTCACCCCTCCACTTT	CASSYERFSPLHF
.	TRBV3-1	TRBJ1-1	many	TGTGCCAGCAGGTCCACAGGGTCGGCTTTCTTT	CASRSTGSAFF